Presented here are 16 T cell receptor beta chains from one specimen sequenced in a study of shared clonotypes between healthy human individuals (dated by TCRdb to the early 2020s). CD8 naive samples were obtained by positive selection for CCR7 among CD45RO-negative cells, yielding a CD45RA+CCR7+ population from which TemRA cells were excluded. To prepare the library, the immunoSEQ multiplex PCR assay was applied. TCRdb carries this immuneACCESS record with in-frame sequences only. Its versions omit some clonotypes, under half of them owing to an unresolved V gene in the studies checked, with the rest unexplained. Recorded for this sample are some 2.1 million clones; about 95% of them occurred a single time. The ten largest account for 1.1% of the sample. The sequencing sample was made of naive CD8+ T cells sorted from blood. This specimen's cell subset or site label, interpreted: CD45RA+CCR7+. These TCRs come from a young man in good health.

The V gene is TRBV30, the J gene TRBJ2-7; maybe TRBD2 (6 bases). Germline-derived CDR1 and CDR2 are GTSNPN and SVGIG (reference sequence). The CDR3 is 13 amino acids. V lost 2 bases and J lost 5, with 13 bases in between. The chain's CDR3 is CAWSHGGSNEQYF. As DNA, the CDR3 is TGTGCCTGGAGTCACGGGGGATCCAACGAGCAGTACTTC.

The chain joins TRBV2 to TRBJ2-7, with a weak D call TRBD2 (6 bases). V was trimmed by 11 bases and J by 5 bases, leaving 13 bases between them. The germline V gene has CDR1 SNHLY and CDR2 FYNNEI. The CDR3 covers 11 residues. The CDR3 protein is CAWNSGDEQYF. The CDR3 DNA sequence: TGTGCCTGGAATAGCGGCGACGAGCAGTACTTC.

This chain uses TRBV4-1 with TRBJ2-1; perhaps TRBD2 as D (6 bases). The germline CDR1 and CDR2 sequences are MGHRA and YSYEKL. The length of the CDR3 is 17 residues. V lost 0 bases to trimming and J lost 12 bases, with 24 bases between them. CDR3 in DNA: TGCGCCAGCAGCCAAGATAGGTTCGAGGGACTGATAATGAGGCAGTTCTTC. This encodes CASSQDRFEGLIMRQFF.

V is TRBV30 and J is TRBJ1-4; D gene unclear. The germline gives CDR1 GTSNPN, CDR2 SVGIG (reference sequence). The CDR3 is 11 residues long. V was pared by 5 bases and J by 6 bases, with 7 bases between. CDR3: CAWGEDEKLFF. CDR3 in DNA: TGTGCCTGGGGTGAGGATGAAAAACTGTTTTTT.

For this clone: The junction departs from germline at one end; a sequencing error may be responsible. This chain uses TRBV13 with TRBJ1-5; D gene ambiguous. This CDR3 has 12 amino acids. Per the germline V gene, CDR1 is PRHDT and CDR2 is FYEKMQ (reference sequence). CDR3 nucleotides: TGTGCCAGCAGCTTAGGGGCGGGGTCCCTTTCCTTT. Encoded protein: CASSLGAGSLSF.

The V call is TRBV12-2, the J call TRBJ2-1; the table gives TRBD2 as D, unverified against the DNA. TRBV12-2 is labeled a pseudogene. The CDR3 totals 15 residues. CDR3 DNA sequence: TGTGCAAGTCGGTGCCCGACTAGCAGAGACAATGAGCAGTTCTTC. This sequence encodes CASRCPTSRDNEQFF.

The CDR3 loop reads CASSFWDSPLHF. CDR3 DNA: TGTGCCAGCAGCTTCTGGGATTCACCCCTCCACTTT. J is TRBJ1-6 and V is TRBV11-2; D gene ambiguous. V gave up 3 bases and J gave up 8 bases, with 5 bases separating them. The CDR3 contains 12 residues. Germline CDR1 is SGHAT and CDR2 is FQNNGV.

The CDR3 DNA reads TGTGCCACCAGCGCGTTGAGGGGCCCCAATGAGCAGTTCTTC. Amino acids: CATSALRGPNEQFF. The chain has TRBV15 and TRBJ2-1; D is perhaps TRBD1 or TRBD2 (5 bases each). Germline CDR1 is LNHNV and CDR2 is YYDKDF (reference sequence). V shed 5 bases and J shed 6 bases, with 14 bases lying between them. This CDR3 contains 14 residues.

This clone was found once. The rearrangement links TRBV28 to TRBJ1-5; weak D call: TRBD1 (6 bases). The germline CDR1 and CDR2 sequences are MDHEN and SYDVKM. V lost 3 bases to trimming and J lost 0 bases, with 15 bases between them. This CDR3 contains 17 residues. The CDR3 DNA sequence: TGTGCCAGCAGTTTTAGGCCAGGGGAGGGTAGCAATCAGCCCCAGCATTTT. Its translation: CASSFRPGEGSNQPQHF.

The CDR3 region is CASSPPSGMPGNTIYF. The CDR3 nucleotides are TGTGCCAGCTCACCCCCTTCAGGGATGCCTGGAAACACCATATATTTT. This chain links TRBV18 with TRBJ1-3, with a possible D match to TRBD1 (5 bases). V was pared by 3 bases and J by 2 bases, with 14 bases between. CDR1 and CDR2 (germline): KGHSH, LQKENI. This CDR3 is built from 16 residues.

The V gene is TRBV6-6, the J gene TRBJ2-7, with 7 bases fitting TRBD1. Germline lookup yields CDR1 MNHNY and CDR2 SVGAGI (reference sequence). The V segment lost 5 bases and the J segment 2 bases; nucleotides outside the gene matches: 9. There are 15 residues in the CDR3. CDR3 in DNA: TGTGCCAGCAGTCAGTCCGGACAGGTCGCCTACGAGCAGTACTTC. Translated: CASSQSGQVAYEQYF.

This sequence joins TRBV7-2 and TRBJ2-7; D unclear. This CDR3 is built from 14 residues. Germline CDR1 is SGHTA and CDR2 is FQGNSA. The V end lost 3 bases, the J end lost 2 bases, and 11 bases lay between the germline ends. The CDR3 sequence is CASSFSTEAYEQYF. CDR3 nucleotide sequence: TGTGCCAGCAGCTTCAGTACAGAGGCCTACGAGCAGTACTTC.

This chain joins TRBV13 and TRBJ1-3, with TRBD1 matching over 8 bases. Per germline, CDR1 PRHDT and CDR2 FYEKMQ (reference sequence). Trimming cost V 4 bases and J 3 bases; bases outside gene matches: 2. This CDR3 has 14 amino acids. This CDR3 reads CASSWTGSGNTIYF. The DNA of the CDR3 is TGTGCCAGCAGCTGGACAGGGAGTGGAAACACCATATATTTT. Full variable domain (outside the CDR3, taken from reference TRBV13 and TRBJ1-3): AAGVIQSPRHLIKEKRETATLKCYPIPRHDTVYWYQQGPGQDPQFLISFYEKMQSDKGSIPDRFSAQQFSDYHSELNMSSLELGDSALYFCASSWTGSGNTIYFGEGSWLTVV.

This chain links TRBV6-1 with TRBJ2-1; D ambiguous. V lost 2 bases to trimming and J lost 10 bases, with 15 bases between them. Germline V gene data show CDR1 as MNHNS and CDR2 as SASEGT. The CDR3 extends over 14 amino acids. As DNA, the CDR3 is TGTGCCAGCAGTGAAATAGGAGTAAGCGCCGAGCAGTTCTTC. Protein product: CASSEIGVSAEQFF.

The chain recombines TRBV23-1 with TRBJ2-4; the D gene is possibly TRBD1 (6 bases). TRBV23-1 is an open reading frame, and its role is uncertain. With 10 bases removed from V and 7 bases from J, the gap between germline ends came to 20 bases. The CDR3 spans 14 residues. This CDR3 reads CATFLGCQGNIQYF. For the CDR3, the DNA is TGCGCCACCTTCCTCGGATGCCAGGGGAACATTCAGTACTTC.

This chain joins TRBV7-9 and TRBJ2-3, with 7 bases lining up with TRBD1. Germline CDR1 reads SEHNR; CDR2 reads FQNEAQ (reference sequence). The V gene end was trimmed by 5 bases and the J gene end by 2 bases; junction bases not matched to a gene: 4. The length of the CDR3 is 14 residues. This CDR3 is CASSPGTDTDTQYF. Written as DNA, the CDR3 is TGTGCCAGCAGCCCCGGGACAGACACAGATACGCAGTATTTT. Drawing the rest from reference TRBV7-9 and TRBJ2-3, the complete variable domain is DTGVSQNPRHKITKRGQNVTFRCDPISEHNRLYWYRQTLGQGPEFLTYFQNEAQLEKSRLLSDRFSAERPKGSFSTLEIQRTEQGDSAMYLCASSPGTDTDTQYFGPGTRLTVL.